The present TCR beta chain was sequenced within a study of blood T cell repertoires in COVID-19. Background on the study: PBMCs, B-cell-depleted T cells, or T cells were the source of the cDNA or gDNA that made up the material.

The V and J ends lost 7 bases and 4 bases respectively, with 11 bases between them. Germline-derived CDR1 and CDR2 are SGHRS and YFSETQ. The CDR3 contains 12 residues. Authors' processing steps: Estimated nucleated cell counts came from reference gene primer amplification. Assay used: immunoSEQ multiplex PCR; TCRdb lists only in-frame clones, some missing. That table is the source of V, J and clone size, and D and trimming were worked out from the DNA. Altogether about 480,000 clones are present, around nine tenths being singletons, with the ten largest covering approximately 8%. The sample was PBMCs or T cells enriched from blood (not recorded which). The receptor comes from a woman between 55 and 75 years old who had recovered from COVID-19. The chain uses TRBV5-1 and TRBJ2-5; D call uncertain. This chain's CDR3 is CASGESGETQYF. CDR3 nucleotide sequence: TGCGCCAGCGGTGAGTCGGGAGAGACCCAGTACTTC.